This TCR beta chain came from a study of beta chain features in type 1 diabetes (dated by TCRdb to the late 2010s). General notes on the study: Mean age, gender distribution, total cell number and subset yield did not differ between patients and healthy donors. A total of around 100 million sorted cells were examined across all samples, and RNA yield correlated strongly with the number of cells per subset. The study compared the TCRB repertoires of sorted circulating CD4+ T cell subsets in recently diagnosed type 1 diabetes patients with those in matched healthy donors. Regulatory and stem cell-like memory subsets were isolated from only 8 patients and roughly 8 healthy donors, whereas naive and central memory subsets came from all 28 donors.

A single peripheral blood draw of around 120 mL on average was collected from each donor into heparinised tubes. Naive, central memory, regulatory and stem cell-like memory CD4+ T cells were sorted on a BD FACSAria II using a panel including CD45RO, CCR7, CD25, CD127, CD95 and CD27. A purity above 95% was achieved for all sorted populations. Right away, PBMCs were isolated by Lymphoprep density gradient centrifugation and were stained directly, with no culture step. To minimize batch effects, samples were stained and sorted in pairs, one healthy donor with one patient per experiment. Remarks on this clone: No antigen is known for it. No much larger clonotype is one base removed from it; base qualities were not supplied.

Points the paper makes about the study in general: In all four CD4+ subsets, TCRB CDR3 length was moderately but significantly shorter in type 1 diabetes patients. PCR might favor shorter templates, but patient and control samples were amplified and corrected together, so any skew would affect both groups equally. At VDJ recombination sites, type 1 diabetes patients had fewer insertions and more deleted nucleotides, which implies abnormalities in thymic rearrangement. Because cDNA was sequenced instead of genomic DNA, activated cells with high expression could be over-represented, although the groups did not differ in activation or CD3 levels. Only small numbers of individuals were included in the HLA sub-analyses, which left unresolved whether HLA type had any influence on TCRB rearrangement. Naive, central memory and regulatory TCRB repertoires appeared to be more alike among patients than among healthy donors.

The entire isolated RNA was reverse transcribed using the High Capacity cDNA Reverse Transcription Kit, and thus expressed TCRB transcripts were sequenced. Deep immunoSEQ sequencing was performed on naive, central memory and regulatory T cell samples, with an average of about 3.57 million total reads per sample. After sorted cells were lysed in RLT buffer, RNA was extracted with DNase-treated RNeasy Micro or Mini kits, with the choice depending on cell number. To prevent cross-contamination, every cell subset was processed on its own, while patient and healthy donor samples were processed together. The immunoSEQ multiplex PCR was used to amplify TCRB sequences from cDNA, generating 87-bp fragments that spanned the CDR3 region. Amplicons were sequenced on the Illumina HiSeq platform. The paper's data handling went like this. Synthetic template baselines were used to correct PCR bias computationally, reads within Hamming distance 2 were collapsed together, and singletons that could not be merged were discarded. Reads were aligned against IMGT to assign V, D and J genes, CDR3 length and insertions or deletions at six rearrangement sites. Clonotype counts were normalized to sorted cell number within each subset before computing true diversity and Gini coefficients with the tcR R package. The overlap coefficient, calculated on TCRB nucleotide sequences, was used to measure repertoire sharing. In TCRdb, the immuneACCESS table is reduced to in-frame sequences with V and J assigned. These tables do not hold every clone; where another copy was compared, an unresolved V gene accounts for under half, and the others remain unexplained. V and J calls and clone size are as listed in that table; D and trimming were resolved from the DNA. The sample includes fewer than 350,000 clones, with 7.5% to 9.5% observed a single time. The top ten constitute roughly 1% of the sample.

The junction carries 12 bases between V and J, which are trimmed by 6 bases and 3 bases respectively. Inclusive of the bounding cysteine and phenylalanine, the CDR3 is 13 residues long. Of the read, only the CDR3 DNA is kept; its 39 bases are in frame from base 1. The germline V gene specifies SGHDN as CDR1 and FVKESK as CDR2. The receptor's source is a woman between 18 and 30 years old in good health. The rearrangement joined TRBV14 to TRBJ2-7; the best D guess is TRBD2, with 6 bases matching. The sample taken for sequencing was central memory CD4+ T cells from blood. CDR3 sequence: CASSPSGVYEQYF. The nucleotides are TGTGCCAGCAGTCCTTCGGGGGTCTACGAGCAGTACTTC.